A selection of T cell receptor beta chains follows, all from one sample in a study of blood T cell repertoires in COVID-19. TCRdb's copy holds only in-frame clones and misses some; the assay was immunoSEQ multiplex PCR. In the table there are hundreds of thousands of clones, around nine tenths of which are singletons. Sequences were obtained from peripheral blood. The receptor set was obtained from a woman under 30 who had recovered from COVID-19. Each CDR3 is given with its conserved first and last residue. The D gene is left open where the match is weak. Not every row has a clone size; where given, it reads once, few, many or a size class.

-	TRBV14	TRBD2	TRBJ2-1	CASRRGLAYNEQFF	TGTGCCAGCAGACGGGGACTAGCCTACAATGAGCAGTTCTTC
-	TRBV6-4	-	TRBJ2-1	CASSIQGGLVNEQFF	TGTGCCAGCAGCATCCAGGGGGGACTCGTCAATGAGCAGTTCTTC
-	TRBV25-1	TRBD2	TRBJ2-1	CASSEPGRAGGNEQFF	TGTGCCAGCAGTGAACCGGGGCGGGCGGGAGGAAATGAGCAGTTCTTC
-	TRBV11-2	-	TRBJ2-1	CASSSIRDSLNVNEQFF	TGTGCCAGCAGCTCCATCCGGGACTCCCTCAATGTCAATGAGCAGTTCTTC
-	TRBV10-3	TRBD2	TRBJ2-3	CAISHTGTSGIVSTDTQYF	TGTGCCATCAGTCACACCGGGACTAGCGGGATCGTTAGCACAGATACGCAGTATTTT
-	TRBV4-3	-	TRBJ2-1	CASSQGTALDYNEQFF	TGCGCCAGCAGCCAGGGGACTGCGTTAGACTACAATGAGCAGTTCTTC
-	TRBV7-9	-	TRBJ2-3	CASSLDGSRDTQYF	TGTGCCAGCAGCTTGGACGGGAGTAGGGATACGCAGTATTTT
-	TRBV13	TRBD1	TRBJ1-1	CASTTGGAWTEAFF	TGTGCCAGCACTACAGGGGGTGCGTGGACTGAAGCTTTCTTT
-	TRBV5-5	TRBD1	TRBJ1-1	CASNYQGDTEAFF	TGTGCCAGCAACTATCAGGGGGACACTGAAGCTTTCTTT
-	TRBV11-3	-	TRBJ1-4	CASSFRPEKLFF	TGTGCCAGCAGCTTTCGTCCGGAAAAACTGTTTTTT
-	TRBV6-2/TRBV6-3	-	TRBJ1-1	CASSYSRGFSEAFF	TGTGCCAGCAGTTACTCGAGAGGGTTTTCTGAAGCTTTCTTT
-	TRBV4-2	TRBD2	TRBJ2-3	CASSQESGLVWVSADTQYF	TGTGCCAGCAGCCAAGAGTCGGGACTAGTCTGGGTGAGCGCAGATACGCAGTATTTT
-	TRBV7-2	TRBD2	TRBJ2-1	CASSAPRGGRTSNEQFF	TGTGCCAGCAGCGCACCCAGGGGCGGGAGGACCAGCAATGAGCAGTTCTTC
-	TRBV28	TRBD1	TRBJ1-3	CASSLGQTGNTIYF	TGTGCCAGCAGCCTGGGACAGACGGGAAACACCATATATTTT
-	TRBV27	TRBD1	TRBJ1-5	CASRIAGQGGQPQHF	TGTGCCAGCAGAATAGCCGGACAGGGAGGTCAGCCCCAGCATTTT
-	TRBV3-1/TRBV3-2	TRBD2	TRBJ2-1	CASSQASLAGGEQFF	TGTGCCAGCAGCCAAGCGTCGCTAGCGGGAGGGGAGCAGTTCTTC
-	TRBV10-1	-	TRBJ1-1	CASSESRFGLTEAFF	TGCGCCAGCAGTGAGTCGAGGTTTGGCCTCACTGAAGCTTTCTTT
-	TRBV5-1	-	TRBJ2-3	CASSRLGADTQYF	TGCGCCAGCAGCCGTTTAGGGGCCGATACGCAGTATTTT
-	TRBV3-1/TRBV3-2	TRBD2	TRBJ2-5	CASSQRTRTSEETQYF	TGTGCCAGCAGCCAGCGGACTAGGACATCTGAAGAGACCCAGTACTTC
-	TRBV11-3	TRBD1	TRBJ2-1	CASSLGQGSYNEQFF	TGTGCCAGCAGCTTAGGACAGGGATCCTACAATGAGCAGTTCTTC
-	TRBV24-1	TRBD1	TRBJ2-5	CATSDQGQRQETQYF	TGTGCCACCAGTGACCAGGGACAGCGACAAGAGACCCAGTACTTC
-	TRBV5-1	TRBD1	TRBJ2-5	CASSLGTGEETQYF	TGCGCCAGCAGCTTGGGAACAGGGGAGGAGACCCAGTACTTC
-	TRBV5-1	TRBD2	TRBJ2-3	CASSLEGSGSADTQYF	TGCGCCAGCAGCTTGGAGGGTAGCGGGAGTGCAGATACGCAGTATTTT
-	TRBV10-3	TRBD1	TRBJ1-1	CAIREGQGMTEAFF	TGTGCCATCAGAGAAGGACAGGGTATGACTGAAGCTTTCTTT
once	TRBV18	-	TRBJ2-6	CASSPQGTGANVLTF	TGTGCCAGCTCACCACAGGGGACTGGGGCCAACGTCCTGACTTTC
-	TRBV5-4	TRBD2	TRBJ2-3	CASSLGLIGGTQYF	TGTGCCAGCAGCTTGGGACTCATCGGGGGGACGCAGTATTTT
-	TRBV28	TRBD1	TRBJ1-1	CASSLTFRTGDTEAFF	TGTGCCAGCAGTCTTACCTTCCGGACAGGGGACACTGAAGCTTTCTTT
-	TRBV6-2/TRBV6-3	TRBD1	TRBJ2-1	CASSPRGQGSSEQFF	TGTGCCAGCAGCCCCAGGGGACAGGGGAGTAGTGAGCAGTTCTTC
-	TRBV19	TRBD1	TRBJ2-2	CASSIRTGRNTGELFF	TGTGCCAGTAGTATACGGACAGGGAGAAACACCGGGGAGCTGTTTTTT
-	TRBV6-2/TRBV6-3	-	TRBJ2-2	CASSDGTGKFTGELFF	TGTGCCAGCAGCGACGGAACCGGGAAGTTTACCGGGGAGCTGTTTTTT
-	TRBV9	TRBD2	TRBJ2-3	CASSVSSGSADTQYF	TGTGCCAGCAGCGTATCTAGCGGGAGCGCAGATACGCAGTATTTT
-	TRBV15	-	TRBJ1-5	CATSRDSSGYSQPQHF	TGTGCCACCAGCAGAGATTCGTCAGGGTATAGTCAGCCCCAGCATTTT
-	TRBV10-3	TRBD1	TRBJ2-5	CAISPGTGGETQYF	TGTGCCATCAGCCCCGGGACAGGCGGAGAGACCCAGTACTTC
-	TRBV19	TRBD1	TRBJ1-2	CASTGQITPYGYTF	TGTGCCAGCACGGGACAGATTACCCCCTATGGCTACACCTTC
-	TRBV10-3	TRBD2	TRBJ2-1	CAISPTSGRNNEQFF	TGTGCCATCAGCCCGACTAGCGGGAGAAATAATGAGCAGTTCTTC
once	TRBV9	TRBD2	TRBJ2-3	CASSLGLAGGDTQYF	TGTGCCAGCAGCCTAGGACTAGCGGGAGGAGATACGCAGTATTTT
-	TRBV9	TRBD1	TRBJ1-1	CASSAHRDRGSTEAFF	TGTGCCAGCAGCGCCCACCGGGACAGGGGGAGCACTGAAGCTTTCTTT
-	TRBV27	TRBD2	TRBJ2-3	CASKLRLAGTSSTDTQYF	TGTGCCAGCAAGCTTCGTCTAGCGGGGACCTCTAGCACAGATACGCAGTATTTT
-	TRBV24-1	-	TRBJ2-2	CATSGRDKEYDTGELFF	TGTGCCACCAGTGGAAGGGACAAAGAGTACGACACCGGGGAGCTGTTTTTT
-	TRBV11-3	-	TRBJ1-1	CASSLQGTEAFF	TGTGCCAGCAGTTTGCAGGGCACTGAAGCTTTCTTT
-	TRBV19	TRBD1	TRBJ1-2	CASSRDGQGTLEGGYTF	TGTGCCAGTAGTCGAGACGGACAGGGGACCTTAGAGGGTGGCTACACCTTC
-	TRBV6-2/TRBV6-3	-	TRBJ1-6	CASSQRGLSYNSPLHF	TGTGCCAGCAGTCAACGGGGGTTATCCTATAATTCACCCCTCCACTTT
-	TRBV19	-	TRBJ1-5	CASKTDTDNQPQHF	TGTGCCAGTAAAACGGACACGGACAATCAGCCCCAGCATTTT
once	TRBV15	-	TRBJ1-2	CATSRGQAGVGGYTF	TGTGCCACCAGCAGAGGTCAGGCAGGGGTAGGTGGCTACACCTTC
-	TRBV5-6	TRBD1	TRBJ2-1	CASSSRDRVQFYNEQFF	TGTGCCAGCAGCTCCCGGGACAGGGTGCAGTTTTACAATGAGCAGTTCTTC
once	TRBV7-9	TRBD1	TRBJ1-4	CASSQTGGSNEKLFF	TGTGCCAGCAGCCAAACAGGGGGCTCTAATGAAAAACTGTTTTTT
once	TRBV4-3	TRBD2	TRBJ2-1	CASSQDPSGIPFF	TGCGCCAGCAGCCAAGACCCTAGCGGGATTCCGTTCTTC
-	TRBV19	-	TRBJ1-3	CASSDTFGGARGNTIYF	TGTGCCAGTAGTGATACCTTTGGAGGGGCGCGCGGAAACACCATATATTTT
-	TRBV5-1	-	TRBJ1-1	CASSLANLGSAEAFF	TGCGCCAGCAGCTTGGCTAATTTAGGGAGCGCTGAAGCTTTCTTT
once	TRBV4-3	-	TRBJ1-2	CASSQEGMAGRFGSGYTF	TGCGCCAGCAGCCAAGAAGGCATGGCAGGGAGGTTTGGGAGTGGCTACACCTTC
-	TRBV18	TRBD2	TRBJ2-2	CASSPLTRTSGRANTGELFF	TGTGCCAGCTCACCCCTCACCCGGACTAGCGGGAGGGCCAACACCGGGGAGCTGTTTTTT